The 15 T cell receptor beta chains presented below share a single source sample, sequenced in a study of blood T cell repertoires in COVID-19. The table came from immunoSEQ multiplex PCR; TCRdb's copy has only in-frame clones and leaves some out. The sample consists of about 190,000 clones, around nine tenths of them appearing once. Sample: peripheral blood. These receptor sequences come from a woman between 40 and 50 years old who had recovered from COVID-19.

This chain uses TRBV4-2 with TRBJ1-5, with D possibly matching TRBD1 (6 bases). The CDR3 is 16 residues long. Per the germline V gene, CDR1 is LGHNA and CDR2 is YNFKEQ. Trimming took off 0 bases at V and 3 bases at J, with 12 bases between the two ends. DNA for the CDR3: TGTGCCAGCAGCCAAGATCAAACAGGGAACAATCAGCCCCAGCATTTT. Amino acids: CASSQDQTGNNQPQHF.

The chain employs TRBV2 and TRBJ2-1; possibly TRBD2 for D (6 bases). From germline, CDR1 is SNHLY and CDR2 FYNNEI. The germline V and J ends were trimmed by 2 bases and 10 bases, with 18 bases remaining between them. This CDR3 region has 15 residues. The CDR3 DNA reads as TGTGCCAGCAGTGAAATTGGTGGGCTAGGAGGGGAGCAGTTCTTC. It codes for CASSEIGGLGGEQFF.

The chain links TRBV5-1 to TRBJ1-3; D unclear. V was clipped by 4 bases and J by 4 bases, with 15 bases between them. The germline V gene encodes CDR1 SGHRS and CDR2 YFSETQ. The CDR3 contains 15 residues. The CDR3 sequence is CASSLYDEGGNTIYF. CDR3 DNA sequence: TGCGCCAGCAGCCTTTACGACGAGGGAGGAAACACCATATATTTT.

V is TRBV18 and J is TRBJ1-1; D unresolved. Germline V CDR1 and CDR2: KGHSH, LQKENI. Trimming removed 6 bases from V and 8 bases from J, with 16 bases in between. This CDR3 has 13 residues. The CDR3 DNA is TGTGCCAGCTCCCGGGCTCAGGACTGGGAAGCTTTCTTT. It translates to CASSRAQDWEAFF.

The chain combines TRBV3-1 (or the pseudogene TRBV3-2) with TRBJ1-3; perhaps TRBD1 as D (6 bases). The CDR3 runs to 16 residues. Trimming removed 3 bases at V and 2 bases at J, with 14 bases between. Looked up from germline, CDR1 is LGHDT and CDR2 is YNNKEL (reference sequence). The CDR3 sequence: CASSHPGTSTGNTIYF. The CDR3 bases are TGTGCCAGCAGCCATCCTGGGACATCGACTGGAAACACCATATATTTT.

Regarding this clone: The germline gene is not matched at one end of the junction; a read error may be the cause. The chain carries TRBV3-1 (or the pseudogene TRBV3-2) and TRBJ1-4; D not resolved. CDR3 length: 15 amino acids. Germline CDR1 is LGHDT and CDR2 is YNNKEL (reference sequence). The DNA for the CDR3 is TGTGCCAGCAGGCAAGGATACAGCCTTAATGAAAAACTGTTTTTT. Its protein is CASRQGYSLNEKLFF.

The rearrangement links TRBV10-3 to TRBJ2-1; 8 bases are shared with TRBD2. The V and J ends lost 2 bases and 4 bases, in that order; junction bases with no gene match: 16. The germline gives CDR1 ENHRY, CDR2 SYGVKD. This CDR3 comprises 19 residues. The CDR3 loop is CAISERGGRGLDGYNEQFF. The CDR3 coding sequence is TGTGCCATCAGTGAGCGGGGGGGGAGAGGACTGGATGGATACAATGAGCAGTTCTTC.

As DNA, the CDR3 is TGTGCCAGCAGCGTAGCAGGTGGAGAGACCCAGTACTTC. Amino acids: CASSVAGGETQYF. The chain couples TRBV9 to TRBJ2-5; no reliable D call. The germline gives CDR1 SGDLS, CDR2 YYNGEE. Trimming took 0 bases from V and 4 from J, leaving 7 bases between them. This CDR3 is built from 13 residues.

The rearrangement uses TRBV6-4 and TRBJ2-3, with D possibly matching TRBD1 (5 bases). Per the germline V gene, CDR1 is MRHNA and CDR2 is SNTAGT. With 5 bases removed from V and 9 bases from J, the gap between germline ends came to 15 bases. CDR3 length: 13 amino acids. CDR3 coding DNA: TGTGCCAGCAGTCCTGACATCAAGGGGACGCAGTATTTT. Translating it yields CASSPDIKGTQYF.

This sequence joins TRBV5-1 and TRBJ1-5; tentatively, D is TRBD1 (5 bases). V lost 5 bases to trimming and J lost 2 bases, with 14 bases between them. The CDR3 contains 15 residues. Germline values: CDR1 SGHRS, CDR2 YFSETQ. The CDR3 DNA follows: TGCGCCAGCAGTCAGGGCGAAGGCGGCAATCAGCCCCAGCATTTT. Encoded protein: CASSQGEGGNQPQHF.

The chain has TRBV11-3 and TRBJ2-1, with 7 positions matching TRBD1. The CDR3 runs to 15 residues. Trimming removed 5 bases from V and 0 bases from J; junction bases left unmatched: 4. The germline gives CDR1 SGHNT, CDR2 YENEEA. The CDR3 sequence is CASSPRQGSYNEQFF. Written as DNA, the CDR3 is TGTGCCAGCAGCCCCCGACAGGGCTCCTACAATGAGCAGTTCTTC.

In this sample, this clone turned up once. The chain couples TRBV2 to TRBJ2-1, with 11 nucleotides matching TRBD2. Germline CDR1 SNHLY, CDR2 FYNNEI. J was trimmed by 7 bases and V by 8 bases; bases with no gene match: 4. There are 13 residues in the CDR3. CDR3 coding DNA: TGTGCCAGCGGTTGGACTAGCGGGAATGAGCAGTTCTTC. The encoded protein is CASGWTSGNEQFF.

V gene TRBV19 combines with J gene TRBJ2-3; a possible D gene is TRBD2 (5 bases). There are 14 residues in the CDR3. The ends were cut back, 4 bases at V and 5 bases at J, with 13 bases in the middle. CDR1 is LNHDA, CDR2 SQIVND, per germline (reference sequence). The CDR3 region has the DNA TGTGCCAGTAGTAAATCTAGCATAGGAGATACGCAGTATTTT. Translation: CASSKSSIGDTQYF.

This sequence joins TRBV19 and TRBJ2-1; TRBD2 matches 12 bases. Germline assignment: CDR1 LNHDA and CDR2 SQIVND (reference sequence). The trim removed 4 bases at V and 7 bases at J, leaving 8 bases unmatched. The CDR3 spans 16 residues. The CDR3 region has the DNA TGTGCCAGTAGTAGCCTAGCGGGAGGGCCCCGGAATGAGCAGTTCTTC. It codes for CASSSLAGGPRNEQFF. Full variable domain (rest looked up from reference TRBV19 and TRBJ2-1): DGGITQSPKYLFRKEGQNVTLSCEQNLNHDAMYWYRQDPGQGLRLIYYSQIVNDFQKGDIAEGYSVSREKKESFPLTVTSAQKNPTAFYLCASSSLAGGPRNEQFFGPGTRLTVL.

V and J are TRBV19 and TRBJ2-7, with D perhaps matching TRBD2 (5 bases). Trimming removed 3 bases at V and 4 bases at J, with 13 bases between. Germline CDR1 LNHDA, CDR2 SQIVND (reference sequence). The CDR3 is 14 amino acids. Here the CDR3 reads CASSIGSPGYEQYF. CDR3 in DNA: TGTGCCAGTAGTATTGGATCTCCGGGGTACGAGCAGTACTTC. Combining the CDR3 with reference TRBV19 and TRBJ2-7 gives the whole variable domain DGGITQSPKYLFRKEGQNVTLSCEQNLNHDAMYWYRQDPGQGLRLIYYSQIVNDFQKGDIAEGYSVSREKKESFPLTVTSAQKNPTAFYLCASSIGSPGYEQYFGPGTRLTVT.